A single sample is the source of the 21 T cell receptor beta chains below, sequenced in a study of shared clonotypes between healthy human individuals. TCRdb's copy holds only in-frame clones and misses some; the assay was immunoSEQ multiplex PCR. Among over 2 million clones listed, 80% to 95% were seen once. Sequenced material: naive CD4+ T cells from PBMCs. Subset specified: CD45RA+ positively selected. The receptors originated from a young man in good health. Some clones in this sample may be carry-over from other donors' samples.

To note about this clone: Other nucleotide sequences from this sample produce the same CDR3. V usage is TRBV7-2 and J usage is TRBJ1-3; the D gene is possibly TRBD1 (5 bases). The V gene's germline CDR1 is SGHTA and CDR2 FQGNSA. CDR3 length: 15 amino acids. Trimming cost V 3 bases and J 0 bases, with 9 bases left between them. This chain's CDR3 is CASSLGRASGNTIYF. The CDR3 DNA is TGTGCCAGCAGCTTGGGCAGGGCCTCTGGAAACACCATATATTTT. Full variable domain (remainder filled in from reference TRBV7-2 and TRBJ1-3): GAGVSQSPSNKVTEKGKDVELRCDPISGHTALYWYRQSLGQGLEFLIYFQGNSAPDKSGLPSDRFSAERTGGSVSTLTIQRTQQEDSAVYLCASSLGRASGNTIYFGEGSWLTVV.

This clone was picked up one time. CDR3 sequence reads: CAWDGLAGTDTQYF. The CDR3 DNA reads TGTGCCTGGGATGGACTAGCGGGGACAGATACGCAGTATTTT. The V and J genes are TRBV30 and TRBJ2-3; 12 bases map to TRBD2. This CDR3 comprises 14 residues. In germline, CDR1 is GTSNPN, CDR2 SVGIG (reference sequence). The ends lost 5 bases at V and 3 bases at J; junction bases unmatched: 3.

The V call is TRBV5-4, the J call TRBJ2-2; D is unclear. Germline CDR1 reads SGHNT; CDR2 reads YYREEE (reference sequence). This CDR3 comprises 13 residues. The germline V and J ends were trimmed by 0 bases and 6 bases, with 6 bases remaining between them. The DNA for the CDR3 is TGTGCCAGCAGCTTGGTTTTTGCCGGGGAGCTGTTTTTT. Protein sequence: CASSLVFAGELFF.

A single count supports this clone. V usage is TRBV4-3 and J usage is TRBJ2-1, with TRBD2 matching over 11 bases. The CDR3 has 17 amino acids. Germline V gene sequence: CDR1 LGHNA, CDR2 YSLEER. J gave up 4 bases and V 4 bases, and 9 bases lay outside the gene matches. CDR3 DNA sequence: TGCGCCAGCAGCCCCAATGTAGTAGCGGGAGGGTACAATGAGCAGTTCTTC. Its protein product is CASSPNVVAGGYNEQFF.

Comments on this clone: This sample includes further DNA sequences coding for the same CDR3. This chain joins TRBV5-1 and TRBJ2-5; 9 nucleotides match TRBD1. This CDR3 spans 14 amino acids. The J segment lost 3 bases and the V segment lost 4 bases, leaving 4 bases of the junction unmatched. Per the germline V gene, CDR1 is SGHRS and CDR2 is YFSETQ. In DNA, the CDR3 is TGCGCCAGCAGCCCGGGACAGGGAGAAGAGACCCAGTACTTC. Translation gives CASSPGQGEETQYF.

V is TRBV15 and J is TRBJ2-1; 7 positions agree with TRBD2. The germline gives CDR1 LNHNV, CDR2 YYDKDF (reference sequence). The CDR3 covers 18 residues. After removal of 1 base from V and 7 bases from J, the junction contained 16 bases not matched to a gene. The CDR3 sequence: CATSRVDRRTRVGNEQFF. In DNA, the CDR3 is TGTGCCACCAGCAGAGTCGATCGGAGGACTAGGGTAGGAAATGAGCAGTTCTTC.

The CDR3 nucleotides are TGTGCCAGCACCCGGCGTGGCCAGGGGGGTGGCTACACCTTC. This gives the protein CASTRRGQGGGYTF. The chain has TRBV6-1 and TRBJ1-2, with TRBD1 matching over 7 bases. Per germline, CDR1 MNHNS and CDR2 SASEGT. The ends lost 7 bases at V and 7 bases at J; junction bases unmatched: 12. The CDR3 runs to 14 residues.

The DNA of the CDR3 is TGTGCCAGCAGCCGAAACGATCAGCCCCAGCATTTT. This sequence encodes CASSRNDQPQHF. V gene TRBV7-8 combines with J gene TRBJ1-5; D call uncertain. The germline CDR1 and CDR2 sequences are SGHVS and FQNEAQ. The CDR3 sequence is 12 residues long. Trimming pared 5 bases from V and 5 bases from J, leaving 7 bases between.

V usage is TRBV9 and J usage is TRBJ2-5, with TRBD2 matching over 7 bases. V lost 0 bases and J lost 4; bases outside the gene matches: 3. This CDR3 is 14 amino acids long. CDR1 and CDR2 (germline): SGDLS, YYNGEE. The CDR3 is CASSVGRGVETQYF. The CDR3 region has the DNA TGTGCCAGCAGCGTAGGCCGGGGGGTAGAGACCCAGTACTTC. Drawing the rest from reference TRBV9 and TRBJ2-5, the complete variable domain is DSGVTQTPKHLITATGQRVTLRCSPRSGDLSVYWYQQSLDQGLQFLIQYYNGEERAKGNILERFSAQQFPDLHSELNLSSLELGDSALYFCASSVGRGVETQYFGPGTRLLVL.

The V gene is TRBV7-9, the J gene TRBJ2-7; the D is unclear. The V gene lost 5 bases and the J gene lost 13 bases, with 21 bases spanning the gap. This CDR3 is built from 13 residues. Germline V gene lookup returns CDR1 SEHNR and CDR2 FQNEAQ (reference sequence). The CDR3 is CASSPPTWFASYF. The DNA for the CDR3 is TGTGCCAGCAGCCCCCCCACCTGGTTCGCCTCATACTTC.

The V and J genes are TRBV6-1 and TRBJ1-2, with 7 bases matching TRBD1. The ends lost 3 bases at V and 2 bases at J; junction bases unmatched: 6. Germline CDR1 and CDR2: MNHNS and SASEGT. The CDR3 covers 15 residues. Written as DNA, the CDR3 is TGTGCCAGCAGTGAGACAGGGAAAAGGAACTATGGCTACACCTTC. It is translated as CASSETGKRNYGYTF.

The CDR3 protein is CASTVGGTNEKLFF. The CDR3 coding sequence is TGTGCCAGCACCGTCGGAGGTACTAATGAAAAACTGTTTTTT. This rearrangement joins TRBV28 to TRBJ1-4, with no clear D. Germline-derived CDR1 and CDR2 are MDHEN and SYDVKM. The CDR3 runs to 14 residues. With 7 bases removed from V and 2 bases from J, the gap between germline ends came to 11 bases. The whole variable domain, remainder taken from reference TRBV28 and TRBJ1-4, is DVKVTQSSRYLVKRTGEKVFLECVQDMDHENMFWYRQDPGLGLRLIYFSYDVKMKEKGDIPEGYSVSREKKERFSLILESASTNQTSMYLCASTVGGTNEKLFFGSGTQLSVL.

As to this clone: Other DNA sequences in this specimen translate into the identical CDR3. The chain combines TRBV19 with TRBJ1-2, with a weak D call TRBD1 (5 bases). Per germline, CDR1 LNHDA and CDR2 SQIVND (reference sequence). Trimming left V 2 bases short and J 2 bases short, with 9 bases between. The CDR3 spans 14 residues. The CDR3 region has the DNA TGTGCCAGTAGTATACAGGGCAGAAACTATGGCTACACCTTC. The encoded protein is CASSIQGRNYGYTF. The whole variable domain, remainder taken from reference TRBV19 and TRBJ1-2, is DGGITQSPKYLFRKEGQNVTLSCEQNLNHDAMYWYRQDPGQGLRLIYYSQIVNDFQKGDIAEGYSVSREKKESFPLTVTSAQKNPTAFYLCASSIQGRNYGYTFGSGTRLTVV.

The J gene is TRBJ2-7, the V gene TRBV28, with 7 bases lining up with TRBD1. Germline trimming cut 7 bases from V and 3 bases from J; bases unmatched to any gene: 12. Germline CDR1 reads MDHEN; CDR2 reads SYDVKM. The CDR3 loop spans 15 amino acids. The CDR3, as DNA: TGTGCCAGCACCGAAACCGGGACAGTGAACTACGAGCAGTACTTC. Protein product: CASTETGTVNYEQYF.

CDR3 in DNA: TGTGCCAGCCACTCCACGGGACGGGTCGGCGAGCAGTACTTC. As protein: CASHSTGRVGEQYF. The J gene is TRBJ2-7, the V gene TRBV27; D may match TRBD1 or TRBD2 (5 bases each). The V end lost 8 bases, the J end lost 6 bases, and 20 bases lay between the germline ends. Germline CDR1 reads MNHEY; CDR2 reads SMNVEV (reference sequence). The CDR3 consists of 14 residues.

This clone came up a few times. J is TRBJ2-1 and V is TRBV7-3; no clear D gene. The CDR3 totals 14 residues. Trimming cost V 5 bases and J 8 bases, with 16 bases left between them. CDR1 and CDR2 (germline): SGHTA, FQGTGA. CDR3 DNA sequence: TGTGCCAGCAGCCCCTCCCCGCGGAGCGATGAGCAGTTCTTC. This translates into CASSPSPRSDEQFF.

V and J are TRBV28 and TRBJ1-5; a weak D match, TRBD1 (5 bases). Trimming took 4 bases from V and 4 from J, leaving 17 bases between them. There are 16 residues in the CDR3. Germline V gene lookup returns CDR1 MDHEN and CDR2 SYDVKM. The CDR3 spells CASSSSGAAGNQPQHF. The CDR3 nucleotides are TGTGCCAGCAGTTCATCCGGGGCAGCGGGAAATCAGCCCCAGCATTTT. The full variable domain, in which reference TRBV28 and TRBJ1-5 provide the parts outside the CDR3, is DVKVTQSSRYLVKRTGEKVFLECVQDMDHENMFWYRQDPGLGLRLIYFSYDVKMKEKGDIPEGYSVSREKKERFSLILESASTNQTSMYLCASSSSGAAGNQPQHFGDGTRLSIL.

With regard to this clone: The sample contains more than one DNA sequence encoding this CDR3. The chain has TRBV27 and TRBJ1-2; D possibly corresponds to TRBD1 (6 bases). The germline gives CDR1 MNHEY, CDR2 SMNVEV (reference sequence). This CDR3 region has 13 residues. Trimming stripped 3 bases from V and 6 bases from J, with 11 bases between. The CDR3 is CASSLNRADGYTF. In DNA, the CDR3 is TGTGCCAGCAGTTTGAACAGGGCGGATGGCTACACCTTC.

CDR3 bases: TGTGCCAGCAGTTTGAGCAGTACGGCTCACTATGGCTACACCTTC. This translates into CASSLSSTAHYGYTF. V and J are TRBV27 and TRBJ1-2; D not resolved. The CDR3 runs 15 residues. Germline V gene lookup returns CDR1 MNHEY and CDR2 SMNVEV (reference sequence). The V gene lost 3 bases and the J gene lost 3 bases, with 14 bases spanning the gap.

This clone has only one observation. CDR3 protein: CASSFSGDTDTQYF. In nucleotides, the CDR3 is TGTGCCAGCAGTTTTTCGGGAGACACAGATACGCAGTATTTT. The chain joins TRBV27 to TRBJ2-3; D is perhaps TRBD2 (6 bases). CDR3 size: 14 residues. The V gene's germline CDR1 is MNHEY and CDR2 SMNVEV (reference sequence). Trimming took off 3 bases at V and 2 bases at J, with 9 bases between the two ends.

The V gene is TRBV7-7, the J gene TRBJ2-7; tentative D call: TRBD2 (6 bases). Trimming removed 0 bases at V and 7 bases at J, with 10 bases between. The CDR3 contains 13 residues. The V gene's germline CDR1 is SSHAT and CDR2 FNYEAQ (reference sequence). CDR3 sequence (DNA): TGTGCCAGCAGCTTAGCTGTGGGAGGTGAGCAGTACTTC. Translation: CASSLAVGGEQYF.